This paragraph covers one T cell receptor beta chain sequence. This specimen comes from a study of control samples from healthy donors and cancer patients. Sequencing was performed with immunoSEQ multiplex PCR; in TCRdb, only in-frame clones are kept and a portion is missing. The sample shows about 120,000 clones, 91% of them seen only once. CDR3 size: 14 residues. With 7 bases removed from V and 6 bases from J, the gap between germline ends came to 16 bases. Per the germline V gene, CDR1 is LNHDA and CDR2 is SQIVND (reference sequence). The J gene is TRBJ1-5, the V gene TRBV19, with no clear D. This receptor was taken from a woman between 18 and 30 years old in good health. Sequenced sample: blood. CDR3 sequence: CASTQRRVGQPQHF. The CDR3 nucleotides are TGTGCCAGTACCCAAAGGAGGGTCGGTCAGCCCCAGCATTTT.